This T cell receptor beta chain was obtained from a study of shared clonotypes between healthy human individuals. CDR3 length equals 17 residues. V trimming: 5 bases; J trimming: 3 bases; junction bases outside the gene matches: 11. Germline lookup yields CDR1 SGHVS and CDR2 FQNEAQ. The assay was run at deep level. Methods used by the authors: Filtering differed, since immunoSEQ gave only junction sequences and no quality scores. The protocol was immunoSEQ multiplex PCR, while the TCRdb copy is restricted to in-frame clones and leaves out a portion. Clone size and V and J calls were adopted from that table, with D and trimming inferred from the DNA. The sample shows about 380,000 clones, roughly 96% of them seen only once.

The clonotype was recovered from a man under 40 in good health. Sequencing used memory CD8+ T cells sorted from blood. The subset was: CD45RO+ cells pooled with CCR7-negative TemRA cells. V gene TRBV7-8 combines with J gene TRBJ2-1; 9 bases are shared with TRBD2. The CDR3 spells CASSQRTGGGGYNEQFF. CDR3 nucleotides: TGTGCCAGCAGCCAGCGGACTGGCGGGGGGGGCTACAATGAGCAGTTCTTC.